This T cell receptor (beta chain) was sequenced during a study of glioma-infiltrating T cells after dendritic cell vaccination. The protocol was immunoSEQ multiplex PCR, while the TCRdb copy is restricted to in-frame clones and leaves out a portion. The sample has some 100,000 clones; roughly 83% are singletons. The CDR3 consists of 16 residues. V lost 2 bases and J lost 0, with 13 bases in between. Germline CDR1 is KGHSH and CDR2 is LQKENI. This chain uses TRBV18 with TRBJ1-2; D not certain. This receptor was obtained from a human donor with glioblastoma. The specimen was blood, collected before dendritic cell vaccination. CDR3 sequence reads: CASSPSQKTANYGYTF. In nucleotides, the CDR3 is TGTGCCAGCTCACCAAGCCAGAAAACAGCTAACTATGGCTACACCTTC.